The following is a T cell receptor (beta chain) sequence with its context. What this receptor recognizes is not known. Nothing much larger sits one base from this clone, and base qualities are not available. Receptors were amplified or captured by the immunoSEQ multiplex PCR assay. The clones in this table, taken by TCRdb from immuneACCESS, are in-frame only. Not every clone is retained; where verified, under half of the shortfall comes from an unresolved V gene, and the cause of the rest is unknown. Here the sample has about 50,000 clones; approximately 91% occur a single time. The top ten clonotypes cover around 0.6% of the sample. The data belong to a study of T cell changes during pregnancy in multiple sclerosis (dated 2019 in TCRdb). Background for the entire study: In women with multiple sclerosis, the researchers looked at how the T cell repertoire shifted as pregnancy progressed.

Trimming removed 2 bases from V and 6 bases from J, leaving 11 bases between the germline ends. CDR1 and CDR2, per the germline V gene, are SGHTS and YDEGEE. Reading from cysteine to phenylalanine, the CDR3 counts 13 amino acids. Kept here is only the CDR3 DNA, which spans 39 bases and is read in frame from base 1. The source is a female donor in good health, enrolled as a control in a pregnancy study. The chain links TRBV5-8 with TRBJ1-1; the D gene remains uncertain. Specimen: CD4+ T cells from peripheral blood mononuclear cells, collected after pregnancy. The CDR3 in this case is CASSFRRGPEAFF. The DNA sequence is TGTGCCAGCAGCTTTCGTAGAGGCCCTGAAGCTTTCTTT.